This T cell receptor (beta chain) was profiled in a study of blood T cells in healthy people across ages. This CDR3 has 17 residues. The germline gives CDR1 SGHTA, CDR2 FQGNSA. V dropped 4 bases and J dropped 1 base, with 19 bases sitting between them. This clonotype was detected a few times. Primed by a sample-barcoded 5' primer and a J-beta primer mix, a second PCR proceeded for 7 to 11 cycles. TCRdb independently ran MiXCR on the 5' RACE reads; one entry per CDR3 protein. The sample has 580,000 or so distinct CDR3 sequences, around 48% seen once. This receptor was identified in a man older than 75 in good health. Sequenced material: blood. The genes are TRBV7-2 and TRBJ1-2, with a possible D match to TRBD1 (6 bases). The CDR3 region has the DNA TGTGCCAGCAGCTATTTCCCCAGACAGGAGATTAACTATGGCTACACCTTC. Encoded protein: CASSYFPRQEINYGYTF. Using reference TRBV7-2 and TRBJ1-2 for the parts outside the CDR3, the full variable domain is GAGVSQSPSNKVTEKGKDVELRCDPISGHTALYWYRQSLGQGLEFLIYFQGNSAPDKSGLPSDRFSAERTGGSVSTLTIQRTQQEDSAVYLCASSYFPRQEINYGYTFGSGTRLTVV.